The source of this T cell receptor beta chain is a study of Ad26.COV2.S vaccination and SARS-CoV-2 variants. Treatment noted: some 20 received Ad26.COV2.S at low or high dose, single or two shots; about five received placebo; per-sample allocation not given. The samples were gathered on day 63 after the first injection of vaccine or placebo. TCRdb keeps only in-frame clones here, not all; method: immunoSEQ multiplex PCR. The sample consists of roughly 410,000 clones, roughly four fifths of them appearing once. V was trimmed by 5 bases and J by 9 bases, leaving 14 bases between them. CDR3 length: 12 amino acids. Germline CDR1 reads MNHEY; CDR2 reads SMNVEV (reference sequence).

The sample consisted of peripheral blood, taken in a trial of Ad26.COV2.S vaccine versus placebo. This chain uses TRBV27 with TRBJ2-7; possibly TRBD2 for D (5 bases). This clonotype was obtained from a person aged 18 to 65 who received the Ad26.COV2.S COVID-19 vaccine or a placebo. The CDR3 nucleotides read TGTGCCAGCAGTCCCGGGGTGACCCGGCAGTACTTC. Translation: CASSPGVTRQYF.